Shown below are 2 T cell receptor beta chains from a single sample sequenced in a study of T cell clonotyping in hematopoietic cell transplantation. Specified time point: recipient sample about 28 days before transplant, after cytoreduction. The method was immunoSEQ multiplex PCR; TCRdb's version includes in-frame clones alone and lacks a portion of them. This sample has about 49,000 clones; approximately 84% occur once, and the top ten carry under 6.5%. The sequencing used peripheral blood mononuclear cells, collected before stem cell transplant. These receptors were obtained from a man aged 60-69 years with biphenotypic leukemia. Some clones in this sample may be carry-over from other donors' samples.

The gene calls are TRBV7-8 and TRBJ2-6; 7 bases agree with TRBD2. The V gene end was trimmed by 3 bases and the J gene end by 0 bases; junction bases not matched to a gene: 8. From germline, CDR1 is SGHVS and CDR2 FQNEAQ. The CDR3 length is 18 residues. CDR3 residues: CASSLNAGANSGANVLTF. The CDR3 DNA reads TGTGCCAGCAGCTTGAACGCGGGAGCGAACTCTGGGGCCAACGTCCTGACTTTC.

The CDR3 loop is CASSETSGRADTQYF. The CDR3 DNA reads as TGTGCCAGCAGTGAAACTAGCGGGAGAGCAGATACGCAGTATTTT. The genes are TRBV2 and TRBJ2-3; TRBD2 agrees at 11 bases. Germline CDR1 is SNHLY and CDR2 is FYNNEI. CDR3 length: 15 residues. J lost 4 bases, V lost 2 bases, and 2 bases had no gene match.